This TCR beta chain was captured by sequencing in a study of CD8+ T cells in alopecia areata. cDNA serving as the sequencing template came from extracted, reverse transcribed RNA. The protocol was immunoSEQ multiplex PCR, while the TCRdb copy is restricted to in-frame clones and leaves out a portion. Found here are under 350,000 clones, roughly 60% of them singletons; the top ten hold more than 1.5%. Treatment indicated: oral pan-JAK inhibitor, 5-10 mg twice daily. Alopecia areata patients provided lesional scalp punch biopsies and peripheral blood, both collected for the study. Trimming took 6 bases from V and 0 from J, leaving 15 bases between them. The germline CDR1 and CDR2 sequences are SQVTM and ANQGSEA. The CDR3 is 15 amino acids. Study-level points and caveats: With patients, TCR sharing proved less clear than in mice, a difference possibly related to HLA.

With regard to this clone: As yet, its antigen is unknown.

The chain has TRBV29-1 and TRBJ2-1; weak D call: TRBD1 (6 bases). The sequencing used CD4+ T cells sorted from blood, collected at week 24, from a patient treated with tofacitinib. The source of this sequence is a human donor with alopecia areata. CDR3 sequence (DNA): TGCAGCGTGGCACAGGGCCGGAGCTCCTACAATGAGCAGTTCTTC. Protein product: CSVAQGRSSYNEQFF.